The rows below give T cell receptor beta chains drawn from one sample of a study of T cell repertoires in cytomegalovirus infection. TCRdb reprocessed the reads with MiXCR, giving one entry per CDR3 protein. Of more than 150,000 distinct CDR3 sequences detected, roughly a fifth appear once; the ten largest clones hold 2.5% to 3%. The specimen was PBMCs. The source of these receptors is a human donor in good health (CMV status not recorded). Some clones in this sample may be carry-over from other donors' samples. Both conserved end residues are part of each CDR3. A D gene is named only where the DNA matches it firmly. Size is omitted from some rows. Given values are once, few, many or a class for expanded clones.

CDR3 protein,CDR3 DNA,J gene,D gene,V gene,clone size
CASSYGGNTEAFF,TGTGCCAGCAGTTATGGAGGGAACACTGAAGCTTTCTTT,TRBJ1-1,.,TRBV6-6,many
CASSLGTGNNEKLFF,TGCGCCAGCAGCTTGGGGACGGGAAATAATGAAAAACTGTTTTTT,TRBJ1-4,.,TRBV5-1,many
CASSLVLPSGGSTGELFF,TGTGCCAGCAGCTTAGTCCTCCCTAGCGGGGGGAGTACCGGGGAGCTGTTTTTT,TRBJ2-2,TRBD2,TRBV11-2,.
CASRSPGAPNIQYF,TGTGCCAGCAGATCCCCAGGGGCGCCTAACATTCAGTACTTC,TRBJ2-4,.,TRBV28,.
CATSRGRDSYEQYF,TGTGCCACCAGCAGAGGCAGGGACTCCTACGAGCAGTACTTC,TRBJ2-7,.,TRBV15,.
CAVDGGRASETQYF,TGCGCCGTGGACGGGGGGAGGGCCTCGGAGACCCAGTACTTC,TRBJ2-5,TRBD2,TRBV23-1,.
CASSARVLREENRYQETQYF,TGTGCCAGCAGCGCCAGGGTTCTGAGGGAGGAAAACAGGTACCAAGAGACCCAGTACTTC,TRBJ2-5,.,TRBV13,.
CASSRQGAAGELYF,TGTGCCAGCAGCCGACAGGGGGCCGCCGGGGAGCTGTATTTT,TRBJ2-2,TRBD1,TRBV7-2,.
CSARDATSYGYTF,TGCAGTGCTAGAGATGCCACTTCCTATGGCTACACCTTC,TRBJ1-2,.,TRBV20-1,few
CASHRGSCEQYF,TGTGCCAGCCACCGGGGCTCCTGCGAGCAGTACTTC,TRBJ2-7,.,TRBV28,.
CASSFRDRGKVAYNEQFF,TGTGCCAGCAGTTTCCGGGACAGGGGGAAAGTGGCCTACAATGAGCAGTTCTTC,TRBJ2-1,TRBD1,TRBV28,few
CATSSYGGPNEKLFF,TGTGCCACCAGCTCCTACGGGGGGCCTAATGAAAAACTGTTTTTT,TRBJ1-4,.,TRBV15,.
CASSSGGSSSYNEQFF,TGTGCCAGCAGCTCCGGCGGGTCAAGCTCCTACAATGAGCAGTTCTTC,TRBJ2-1,.,TRBV11-3,.
CASSYGPVPYNEQFF,TGTGCCAGCAGCTATGGACCTGTCCCCTACAATGAGCAGTTCTTC,TRBJ2-1,.,TRBV5-4,.
CASSQGIDQPQHF,TGTGCCAGCAGCCAAGGGATCGATCAGCCCCAGCATTTT,TRBJ1-5,.,TRBV14,few
CASSSLQGVSSYNEQFF,TGTGCCAGCAGCTCCCTCCAGGGGGTGAGCTCCTACAATGAGCAGTTCTTC,TRBJ2-1,TRBD1,TRBV7-8,many
CSVEVGQVGGPQYF,TGCAGCGTTGAAGTGGGGCAAGTAGGGGGGCCCCAGTACTTC,TRBJ2-5,.,TRBV29-1,few
CASSSRTSGNTIYF,TGTGCCAGCAGTTCCAGAACCTCTGGAAACACCATATATTTT,TRBJ1-3,.,TRBV6-6,.
CASAPRGSSYEQYF,TGTGCCAGTGCCCCCCGCGGTAGCTCCTACGAGCAGTACTTC,TRBJ2-7,.,TRBV19,.
CASSQGRTSGSGETQYF,TGTGCCAGCAGCCAGGGGCGGACTAGCGGGAGTGGAGAGACCCAGTACTTC,TRBJ2-5,TRBD2,TRBV28,few
CASSHGDGSGTQYF,TGTGCCAGCAGCCACGGGGATGGATCGGGTACGCAGTATTTT,TRBJ2-3,.,TRBV7-3,many
CASSLQGGGAGGYTF,TGTGCCAGCAGCCTCCAAGGCGGGGGAGCGGGAGGCTACACCTTC,TRBJ1-2,.,TRBV3-1,.
CASSYGAGVGQPQHF,TGTGCCAGCAGTTACGGGGCAGGGGTTGGTCAGCCCCAGCATTTT,TRBJ1-5,.,TRBV6-2/TRBV6-3,many
CASRALGRRSYEQLF,TGTGCCAGCAGGGCATTGGGGCGCCGCTCGTATGAGCAGCTCTTC,TRBJ2-1,.,TRBV2,.
CASSLWDRRYNEQFF,TGTGCCAGCAGTTTATGGGACAGGAGATACAATGAGCAGTTCTTC,TRBJ2-1,TRBD1,TRBV12-3/TRBV12-4,many
CASGLVLPGSPKTQYF,TGTGCTAGTGGTTTGGTACTTCCAGGGTCTCCGAAGACCCAGTACTTC,TRBJ2-5,.,TRBV12-5,.
CASKSGFSYEQYF,TGTGCCAGTAAGTCAGGGTTTTCCTACGAGCAGTACTTC,TRBJ2-7,.,TRBV19,.
CSARDLSGRADEQFF,TGCAGTGCTAGAGATCTAAGCGGGAGGGCCGATGAGCAGTTCTTC,TRBJ2-1,TRBD2,TRBV20-1,.
CASRANTEAFF,TGTGCCAGCCGGGCGAACACTGAAGCTTTCTTT,TRBJ1-1,.,TRBV6-1,few
CASSTTSGETYEQYF,TGTGCCAGCAGCACAACTAGCGGGGAAACCTACGAGCAGTACTTC,TRBJ2-7,TRBD2,TRBV6-5,few
CASSSYRQGAIYNEQFF,TGTGCCAGCAGCTCTTACAGACAGGGGGCCATCTACAATGAGCAGTTCTTC,TRBJ2-1,TRBD1,TRBV7-9,many
CSAPTLAGGIHEQYF,TGCAGTGCCCCCACCCTGGCGGGAGGCATCCACGAGCAGTACTTC,TRBJ2-7,TRBD2,TRBV20-1,few
CSVDRDRNTEAFF,TGCAGCGTTGATAGGGACCGGAACACTGAAGCTTTCTTT,TRBJ1-1,.,TRBV29-1,few
CASSLESAGSYEQYF,TGTGCCAGCAGCTTAGAGTCAGCAGGCTCCTACGAGCAGTACTTC,TRBJ2-7,.,TRBV7-9,.
CAISAYSAGTDEQYF,TGTGCCATCAGTGCCTACTCAGCGGGAACGGACGAGCAGTACTTC,TRBJ2-7,TRBD2,TRBV10-3,few
CSVGGNEQFF,TGCAGCGTTGGAGGGAATGAGCAGTTCTTC,TRBJ2-1,.,TRBV29-1,few
CASSQEPSGLYEQYF,TGCGCCAGCAGCCAAGAACCCAGCGGCCTCTACGAGCAGTACTTC,TRBJ2-7,.,TRBV4-3,few
CASSPASGSTDTQYF,TGTGCCAGCTCACCAGCTAGCGGGAGCACAGATACGCAGTATTTT,TRBJ2-3,TRBD2,TRBV18,.
CASSPDRAGNIQYF,TGCGCCAGCAGCCCGGACAGGGCTGGGAACATTCAGTACTTC,TRBJ2-4,TRBD1,TRBV5-1,few
CAIRDSRVYEQYF,TGTGCCATCAGGGACAGCCGGGTCTACGAGCAGTACTTC,TRBJ2-7,.,TRBV10-3,many
CASSLWGTENTEAFF,TGCGCCAGCAGCTTGTGGGGGACCGAAAACACTGAAGCTTTCTTT,TRBJ1-1,.,TRBV5-1,.
CSASRTENSPLHF,TGCAGTGCTAGCAGGACGGAAAATTCACCCCTCCACTTT,TRBJ1-6,.,TRBV20-1,.
CASRPTGGPEAFF,TGTGCCAGCAGACCGACAGGGGGTCCAGAAGCTTTCTTT,TRBJ1-1,TRBD1,TRBV12-3/TRBV12-4,few
CASSPGTQLEQFF,TGTGCCAGCAGTCCCGGGACCCAACTTGAGCAGTTCTTC,TRBJ2-1,.,TRBV12-3/TRBV12-4,.
CASSQDQGYEQYF,TGCGCCAGCAGCCAAGATCAGGGCTACGAGCAGTACTTC,TRBJ2-7,.,TRBV4-1,.
CASSRTGLLTDTQYF,TGTGCCAGTAGCCGAACAGGGCTCCTCACAGATACGCAGTATTTT,TRBJ2-3,.,TRBV19,.
CASSIVLAGLNYEQYF,TGTGCCAGCAGCATAGTACTAGCGGGACTCAACTACGAGCAGTACTTC,TRBJ2-7,TRBD2,TRBV7-8,.
CASSMDSPYEQYF,TGTGCCAGCAGCATGGACAGTCCCTACGAGCAGTACTTC,TRBJ2-7,.,TRBV7-2,many
CAISEPGEWETQYF,TGTGCCATCAGTGAGCCGGGGGAATGGGAGACCCAGTACTTC,TRBJ2-5,.,TRBV10-3,.
CASSYLGLAELEQFF,TGTGCCAGCAGTTACCTTGGACTAGCGGAACTTGAGCAGTTCTTC,TRBJ2-1,TRBD2,TRBV6-2/TRBV6-3,many
CSVFGGSEGYTF,TGCAGCGTTTTTGGGGGGTCGGAGGGCTACACCTTC,TRBJ1-2,.,TRBV29-1,.
CASSRTGGGSEKLFF,TGTGCCAGCAGTCGCACAGGGGGCGGGAGTGAAAAACTGTTTTTT,TRBJ1-4,TRBD1,TRBV7-6,many
CASSQAGLVANEKLFF,TGCGCCAGCAGCCAGGCAGGGTTGGTGGCTAATGAAAAACTGTTTTTT,TRBJ1-4,.,TRBV4-1,.
CASSDGAGETQYF,TGTGCCAGCAGCGATGGGGCGGGGGAGACCCAGTACTTC,TRBJ2-5,.,TRBV28,.